This TCR beta chain appears in the sequencing data of a study of lymphopenia after photon versus proton radiotherapy. Study-wide results and limits: After the lymphocyte nadir, photon-treated repertoires showed oligoclonal expansion, especially of CD8+ Temra cells. Photon-treated patients lost naive T cells and TCR diversity; proton-treated stayed stable. Post-nadir TCR diversity decline inversely tracked overall survival among those who died.

Some clones are missing from TCRdb's copy, which holds only in-frame ones; the method was immunoSEQ multiplex PCR. The sample includes roughly 45,000 clones, approximately 85% of them seen just once. For this clone: No antigen is known for it.

There are 13 residues in the CDR3. CDR1 and CDR2 from the germline V gene are SGHDN and FVKESK. The V end lost 1 base, the J end lost 11 bases, and 14 bases lay between the germline ends. The receptor was derived from a man aged 35 to 55 with gastric cancer. The V call is TRBV14, the J call TRBJ1-1; D gene ambiguous. The specimen was peripheral blood, collected from a patient treated with photon-based radiotherapy. DNA for the CDR3: TGTGCCAGCAGCCAAGCCGGGCCGGAGCGGGCTTTCTTT. Protein product: CASSQAGPERAFF.